A single sample gave rise to the 13 T cell receptor beta chains below, sequenced in a study of radiation and T cells in renal cell carcinoma. The method was immunoSEQ multiplex PCR; TCRdb's version includes in-frame clones alone and lacks a portion of them. The sample includes about 130,000 clones, 88% seen only once; the top ten take about 5%. Time point in this sample: blood 2 weeks post-SBRT. Treatment: 15 Gy SBRT to primary tumor, nephrectomy 4 weeks later. Sequenced material: blood, taken from a patient whose treatment included radiotherapy and nephrectomy. All receptors come from an older woman with renal cell carcinoma.

This clone has only one observation. The chain links TRBV28 to TRBJ1-2; D gene uncertain. The CDR3 contains 13 residues. V was shortened by 5 bases and J by 8 bases, with 15 bases between the two germline ends. Germline V gene lookup returns CDR1 MDHEN and CDR2 SYDVKM. The CDR3 loop is CASSLPGQNGYTF. CDR3 nucleotides: TGTGCCAGCAGTCTACCGGGCCAAAACGGCTACACCTTC.

CDR3: CASTEGAREQYF. CDR3 coding DNA: TGTGCCAGCACAGAGGGGGCACGGGAGCAGTACTTC. The rearrangement uses TRBV7-9 and TRBJ2-7; TRBD1 matches 7 bases. CDR3 size: 12 residues. Germline loops: CDR1 SEHNR, CDR2 FQNEAQ (reference sequence). The junction had 7 bases not matched to a gene; V was cut back by 7 bases and J by 7 bases.

The chain carries TRBV10-3 and TRBJ1-2, with TRBD1 as a possible D gene (5 bases). The length of the CDR3 is 13 residues. CDR1 is ENHRY, CDR2 SYGVKD, per germline. Between the trimmed V and J ends, which lost 2 bases and 9 bases, there was a span of 13 bases. The CDR3 DNA reads TGTGCCATCAGTGAGGAGACAAGACAGAGCTACACCTTC. As protein: CAISEETRQSYTF.

V is TRBV7-2 and J is TRBJ1-5, with unresolved D. With 7 bases removed from V and 6 bases from J, the gap between germline ends came to 13 bases. Germline assignment: CDR1 SGHTA and CDR2 FQGNSA. The CDR3 has 13 residues. This CDR3 reads CASNPGGGQPQHF. CDR3 sequence (DNA): TGTGCCAGCAACCCAGGAGGAGGTCAGCCCCAGCATTTT. The full variable domain, with the rest looked up from reference TRBV7-2 and TRBJ1-5, is GAGVSQSPSNKVTEKGKDVELRCDPISGHTALYWYRQSLGQGLEFLIYFQGNSAPDKSGLPSDRFSAERTGGSVSTLTIQRTQQEDSAVYLCASNPGGGQPQHFGDGTRLSIL.

This clone was found once. V usage is TRBV6-1 and J usage is TRBJ2-1; the D gene is possibly TRBD1 (5 bases). The length of the CDR3 is 13 residues. CDR1 is MNHNS and CDR2 is SASEGT in the germline V gene. The germline V and J ends were trimmed by 5 bases and 4 bases, with 9 bases remaining between them. The CDR3 DNA sequence: TGTGCCAGCAGTACGACAGATTACAATGAGCAGTTCTTC. Translation gives CASSTTDYNEQFF.

The chain joins TRBV6-5 to TRBJ2-7, with 8 bases identical to TRBD1. CDR3 size: 15 residues. The V gene's germline CDR1 is MNHEY and CDR2 SVGAGI. V was clipped by 0 bases and J by 3 bases; unmatched bases: 4. CDR3 bases: TGTGCCAGCAGTTACTCGGGACAGGTGAACTACGAGCAGTACTTC. Translated: CASSYSGQVNYEQYF.

V gene TRBV27 combines with J gene TRBJ2-3; 7 positions agree with TRBD2. The length of the CDR3 is 15 residues. The germline V gene encodes CDR1 MNHEY and CDR2 SMNVEV (reference sequence). V shed 4 bases and J 5 bases; nucleotides not matched to a gene: 9. CDR3 in DNA: TGTGCCAGCAGTTCCGTCAGAGCGGGGAAAGATACGCAGTATTTT. It codes for CASSSVRAGKDTQYF.

The V gene is TRBV5-8, the J gene TRBJ2-7, with D tentatively TRBD1 (5 bases). Trimming cost V 1 base and J 0 bases, with 8 bases left between them. CDR3 length equals 14 residues. In germline, CDR1 is SGHTS, CDR2 YDEGEE. In nucleotides, the CDR3 is TGTGCCAGCAGCTTGAGGCAGGGCTCCTACGAGCAGTACTTC. It encodes CASSLRQGSYEQYF.

The rearrangement uses TRBV18 and TRBJ1-1, with TRBD1 matching over 8 bases. The germline V gene has CDR1 KGHSH and CDR2 LQKENI. The junction had 4 bases not matched to a gene; V was cut back by 4 bases and J by 3 bases. This CDR3 is 14 amino acids long. CDR3 nucleotide sequence: TGTGCCAGCTCACGGAACAGGGGGGACACTGAAGCTTTCTTT. As protein: CASSRNRGDTEAFF.

The V and J genes are TRBV2 and TRBJ2-5; 8 positions agree with TRBD2. Unmatched junction bases numbered 8, after V lost 4 bases and J lost 4 bases. The CDR3 consists of 15 residues. Germline assignment: CDR1 SNHLY and CDR2 FYNNEI. As DNA, the CDR3 is TGTGCCAGCAGTGCACAGCGGGGGAGTGGAGAGACCCAGTACTTC. Translation: CASSAQRGSGETQYF.

The genes are TRBV9 and TRBJ2-3; 13 bases are a match to TRBD2. Looked up from germline, CDR1 is SGDLS and CDR2 is YYNGEE. The CDR3 contains 18 residues. V lost 3 bases to trimming and J lost 0 bases; unmatched junction nucleotides: 7. The CDR3 is CASSAGTSGVPSTDTQYF. In DNA, the CDR3 is TGTGCCAGCAGCGCCGGGACTAGCGGGGTGCCTAGCACAGATACGCAGTATTTT. Full variable domain (remainder filled in from reference TRBV9 and TRBJ2-3): DSGVTQTPKHLITATGQRVTLRCSPRSGDLSVYWYQQSLDQGLQFLIQYYNGEERAKGNILERFSAQQFPDLHSELNLSSLELGDSALYFCASSAGTSGVPSTDTQYFGPGTRLTVL.

V gene TRBV11-1 combines with J gene TRBJ2-7, with D perhaps matching TRBD2 (6 bases). The V and J ends lost 5 bases and 4 bases respectively, with 12 bases between them. Germline V gene sequence: CDR1 SGHAT, CDR2 FQDESV (reference sequence). This CDR3 has 13 residues. The CDR3 region is CASSRDLTYEQYF. CDR3 bases: TGTGCCAGCAGCCGGGACTTAACATACGAGCAGTACTTC.

The V and J genes are TRBV25-1 and TRBJ1-2, with TRBD1 matching 7 bases. Germline-derived CDR1 and CDR2 are MGHDK and SYGVNS. The CDR3 length is 13 residues. V shed 6 bases and J 6 bases; nucleotides not matched to a gene: 7. The CDR3 DNA reads as TGTGCCAGCAGAGAGAGGGGGCAAAATGGCTACACCTTC. This gives the protein CASRERGQNGYTF.